This TCR beta chain was identified during a study of blood T cell repertoires in COVID-19. For the study at large: The United States, Italy and Spain supplied acute and convalescent COVID-19 samples. The analysed material was cDNA or gDNA that came from T cells, B-cell-depleted T cells, or PBMCs.

This clone turned up a few times. Authors' methods: Researchers report that nucleated cell counts were estimated from reference gene primer amplification. Repertoires were generated with immunoSEQ multiplex PCR, while TCRdb's copy carries only in-frame clones and drops some. From that table come the V and J calls and clone size; the DNA was used to work out D and trimming. The sample records around 74,000 clones, over 85% being singletons. The sample consisted of peripheral blood. This receptor was identified in a woman aged 80 or over with active or convalescent COVID-19.

The CDR3 nucleotides read TGCGCCAGCAGCTTGAATGCGGGACAGGGTAATTCACCCCTCCACTTT. Translation: CASSLNAGQGNSPLHF. The chain has TRBV5-1 and TRBJ1-6; 9 bases line up with TRBD1. V lost 1 base, J lost 6 bases, and 5 bases stayed unmatched. CDR1 is SGHRS, CDR2 YFSETQ, per germline. The length of the CDR3 is 16 residues.